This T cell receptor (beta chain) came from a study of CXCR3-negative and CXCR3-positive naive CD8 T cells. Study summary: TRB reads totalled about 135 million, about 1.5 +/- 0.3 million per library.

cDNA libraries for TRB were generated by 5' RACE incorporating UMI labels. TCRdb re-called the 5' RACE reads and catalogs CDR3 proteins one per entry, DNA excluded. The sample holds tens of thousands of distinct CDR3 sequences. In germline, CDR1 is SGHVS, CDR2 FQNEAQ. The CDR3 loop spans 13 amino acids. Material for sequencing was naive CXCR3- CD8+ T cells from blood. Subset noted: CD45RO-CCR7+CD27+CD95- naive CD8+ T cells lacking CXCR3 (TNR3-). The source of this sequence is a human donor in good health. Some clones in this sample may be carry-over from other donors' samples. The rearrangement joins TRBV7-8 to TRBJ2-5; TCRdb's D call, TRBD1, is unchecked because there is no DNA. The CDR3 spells CASTQGAGETQYF.